This T cell receptor beta chain was retrieved from a study of T cells in Graves' hyperthyroidism and ophthalmopathy. Study-wide points: In the blood, most expanded thyroid clonotypes above 0.001 appeared as well.

This clonotype came up a few times. Its cognate antigen is unknown. CDR1 LNHDA and CDR2 SQIVND come from the germline V gene (reference sequence). The CDR3 runs to 13 residues. The ends were cut back, 3 bases at V and 1 base at J, with 6 bases in the middle. Amplified TCR beta CDR3 regions derived from RNA transcripts. In the first-round RT-PCR of the TCR CDR3, the HTBI primer set was used. TCRdb called the multiplex PCR reads again in MiXCR, with one record for every CDR3 protein. The sample lists fewer than 350,000 distinct CDR3 sequences; 15% to 20% were seen once. The origin of this receptor is a woman aged 50 to 60 with Graves' hyperthyroidism. V and J are TRBV19 and TRBJ1-1; no definite D call. The sequencing sample was made of blood. CDR3 bases: TGTGCCAGTAGTATTTCCGCGAACACTGAAGCTTTCTTT. Protein: CASSISANTEAFF.